This TCR beta chain was identified during a study of shared T cell receptors in the human thymus. Here immunoSEQ multiplex PCR was the method, and the copy in TCRdb shows in-frame clones only, minus some. The data contain roughly 710,000 clones, 70% to 90% of them seen just once; the ten biggest clones take up about 0.011%. The CDR3 runs 15 residues. The germline gives CDR1 KGHSH, CDR2 LQKENI. The ends were cut back, 3 bases at V and 1 base at J, with 12 bases in the middle. This sample also belongs to another study, concerning human thymus T cells. From that study: It looked as if thymic and blood repertoires used V and J genes in a biased way. There were highly overlapping thymic repertoires among unrelated individuals, as related research reported.

The chain couples TRBV18 to TRBJ1-2; the D gene is possibly TRBD1 (5 bases). The source is a girl under two years old with a congenital heart defect. Sequencing was carried out using thymocytes. CDR3 sequence reads: CASSPRQGYNYGYTF. CDR3 DNA: TGTGCCAGCTCACCGCGTCAGGGTTATAACTATGGCTACACCTTC. The entire variable domain, with the rest obtained from reference TRBV18 and TRBJ1-2, is as follows: NAGVMQNPRHLVRRRGQEARLRCSPMKGHSHVYWYRQLPEEGLKFMVYLQKENIIDESGMPKERFSAEFPKEGPSILRIQQVVRGDSAAYFCASSPRQGYNYGYTFGSGTRLTVV.